This TCR beta chain was sequenced for a study of shared clonotypes between healthy human individuals. Naive CD8 cells lacked CD45RO and underwent positive selection for CCR7, leaving out terminally differentiated effector memory CD45RA+ cells. Turning to this clone: What it recognizes is unknown.

Sequencing was performed with immunoSEQ multiplex PCR; in TCRdb, only in-frame clones are kept and a portion is missing. The sample records about 2.2 million clones, 93% being singletons. General observations from the study: Only blood was sampled, and tissue TCR repertoires likely differ from blood ones. The rarefaction results pointed to incomplete sorted-subset sequencing despite large depth.

The CDR3 is 14 residues long. V lost 7 bases, J lost 0 bases, and 10 bases lay in between. Germline CDR1 reads SGHAT; CDR2 reads FQNNGV. The clonotype was recovered from a man between 18 and 29 years old in good health. Some clones in this sample may be carry-over from other donors' samples. The chain links TRBV11-2 to TRBJ1-3; no definite D call. The sequencing input was naive CD8+ T cells from PBMCs. CDR3 nucleotides: TGTGCCAGCAAGGACGGTCGCTCTGGAAACACCATATATTTT. This sequence encodes CASKDGRSGNTIYF.